Presented here are 22 T cell receptor beta chains from one specimen sequenced in a study of blood T cell repertoires in COVID-19. Clones were read by immunoSEQ multiplex PCR, and TCRdb kept only the in-frame ones, dropping some. The top ten clones hold about an eighth of a sample with hundreds of thousands of clones, 70% to 90% of them seen once. Specimen: peripheral blood. The receptors come from a woman under 30 who had recovered from COVID-19.

As DNA, the CDR3 is TGTGCCAGTAGTCGGCGGCTAGCGGGAAACAATGAGCAGTTCTTC. This encodes CASSRRLAGNNEQFF. The chain employs TRBV19 and TRBJ2-1, with 9 bases fitting TRBD2. Trimming removed 5 bases from V and 5 bases from J; junction bases left unmatched: 7. Looked up from germline, CDR1 is LNHDA and CDR2 is SQIVND (reference sequence). This CDR3 region has 15 residues.

The chain carries TRBV15 and TRBJ2-1; 11 bases agree with TRBD2. The V segment lost 2 bases and the J segment 5 bases; nucleotides outside the gene matches: 5. Germline CDR1 is LNHNV and CDR2 is YYDKDF (reference sequence). The length of the CDR3 is 16 residues. CDR3 DNA: TGTGCCACCAGCAGATCCGGGACTAGCGGCGACAATGAGCAGTTCTTC. Protein product: CATSRSGTSGDNEQFF. Full variable domain (remainder filled in from reference TRBV15 and TRBJ2-1): DAMVIQNPRYQVTQFGKPVTLSCSQTLNHNVMYWYQQKSSQAPKLLFHYYDKDFNNEADTPDNFQSRRPNTSFCFLDIRSPGLGDTAMYLCATSRSGTSGDNEQFFGPGTRLTVL.

The chain joins TRBV4-3 to TRBJ1-2, with 10 bases that match TRBD1. This CDR3 is built from 15 residues. The J segment lost 6 bases and the V segment lost 4 bases, leaving 8 bases of the junction unmatched. CDR1 and CDR2 (germline): LGHNA, YSLEER. The DNA of the CDR3 is TGCGCCAGCAGCCCCCGACAGGGGGCAATGGATGGCTACACCTTC. Protein: CASSPRQGAMDGYTF.

This clone was observed a handful of times. The V call is TRBV12-3 or TRBV12-4, the J call TRBJ1-1, with no clear D. Trimming removed 7 bases from V and 6 bases from J, with 12 bases in between. The CDR3 sequence is 12 residues long. The CDR3 region has the DNA TGTGCCAGCATCATCGGAGGGTCTGAAGCTTTCTTT. It translates to CASIIGGSEAFF.

The chain combines TRBV2 with TRBJ1-3; D is ambiguous. V lost 3 bases and J lost 3, with 12 bases in between. This CDR3 spans 15 amino acids. Germline V gives CDR1 SNHLY, CDR2 FYNNEI. The CDR3 protein is CASSEVRAYGNTIYF. The CDR3 DNA is TGTGCCAGCAGTGAGGTGCGGGCGTATGGAAACACCATATATTTT. Drawing the rest from reference TRBV2 and TRBJ1-3, the complete variable domain is EPEVTQTPSHQVTQMGQEVILRCVPISNHLYFYWYRQILGQKVEFLVSFYNNEISEKSEIFDDQFSVERPDGSNFTLKIRSTKLEDSAMYFCASSEVRAYGNTIYFGEGSWLTVV.

This chain links TRBV6-2 or TRBV6-3 with TRBJ2-5; 7 bases are a match to TRBD1. The V gene's germline CDR1 is MNHEY and CDR2 SVGEGT. CDR3 length: 18 amino acids. V gave up 4 bases and J gave up 1 base; unmatched junction bases: 15. CDR3 nucleotides: TGTGCCAGCAGTTCCCTCAAGTTCAACAGGGGATTCCAAGAGACCCAGTACTTC. Protein product: CASSSLKFNRGFQETQYF.

Only one count was recorded for this clone. This chain uses TRBV27 with TRBJ1-5, with D perhaps TRBD1 (5 bases). There are 18 residues in the CDR3. The germline CDR1 and CDR2 sequences are MNHEY and SMNVEV (reference sequence). V lost 3 bases to trimming and J lost 1 base, with 19 bases between them. The CDR3 DNA reads as TGTGCCAGCAGTTTGTCTGGACATTCACTTATGAGCAATCAGCCCCAGCATTTT. Translating it yields CASSLSGHSLMSNQPQHF.

CDR3 region: CASSPRDREGYEKLFF. The DNA for the CDR3 is TGCGCCAGCAGCCCCCGGGACCGGGAGGGCTACGAAAAACTGTTTTTT. V usage is TRBV4-1 and J usage is TRBJ1-4; possibly TRBD1 for D (5 bases). Trimming pared 4 bases from V and 8 bases from J, leaving 20 bases between. Germline CDR1 MGHRA, CDR2 YSYEKL. The CDR3 is 16 amino acids.

V usage is TRBV5-6 and J usage is TRBJ1-1; D not certain. Germline loops: CDR1 SGHDT, CDR2 YYEEEE. The CDR3 spans 14 residues. V was shortened by 0 bases and J by 1 base, with 7 bases between the two germline ends. The CDR3 sequence: CASSLEGANTEAFF. The CDR3 nucleotides read TGTGCCAGCAGCTTGGAGGGAGCGAACACTGAAGCTTTCTTT.

The chain uses TRBV6-5 and TRBJ1-5; D unresolved. In germline, CDR1 is MNHEY, CDR2 SVGAGI. Trimming cost V 7 bases and J 3 bases, with 10 bases left between them. The CDR3 contains 13 residues. In DNA form, the CDR3 reads TGTGCCAGCACGCGGCAGAACAATCAGCCCCAGCATTTT. It is translated as CASTRQNNQPQHF.

This sequence joins TRBV4-1 and TRBJ2-7, with 8 positions matching TRBD1. The V gene's germline CDR1 is MGHRA and CDR2 YSYEKL. With 4 bases clipped from V and 2 bases from J, the junction kept 4 bases outside the gene matches. This CDR3 has 14 residues. CDR3 DNA: TGCGCCAGCAGCCCTAAGGACAGGGCCTACGAGCAGTACTTC. The encoded protein is CASSPKDRAYEQYF.

This chain links TRBV9 with TRBJ1-1, with D maybe TRBD1 (6 bases). Trimming took off 2 bases at V and 11 bases at J, with 19 bases between the two ends. This CDR3 has 14 amino acids. Germline V lookup: CDR1 SGDLS, CDR2 YYNGEE. The CDR3 sequence is CASSVRQDPEGAFF. As DNA, the CDR3 is TGTGCCAGCAGCGTGCGACAGGACCCAGAGGGGGCTTTCTTT.

This chain connects TRBV5-4 to TRBJ2-2, with 7 bases lining up with TRBD1. Trimming took 2 bases from V and 6 from J; bases not matched to a gene: 7. CDR3 size: 15 residues. Germline V gene data show CDR1 as SGHNT and CDR2 as YYREEE (reference sequence). This CDR3 is CASSLPQGRSGELFF. As DNA, the CDR3 is TGTGCCAGCAGCTTACCACAGGGGCGGTCCGGGGAGCTGTTTTTT.

This rearrangement joins TRBV10-3 to TRBJ1-2; 9 bases are a match to TRBD1. V trimming: 2 bases; J trimming: 8 bases; junction bases outside the gene matches: 9. This CDR3 is 15 amino acids long. Germline values: CDR1 ENHRY, CDR2 SYGVKD. The CDR3 sequence is CAISEGTGPNRGYTF. The CDR3 coding sequence is TGTGCCATCAGTGAGGGGACAGGGCCAAATCGGGGCTACACCTTC.

The rearrangement uses TRBV7-2 and TRBJ2-1, with 9 bases identical to TRBD2. The CDR3 consists of 13 residues. Germline assignment: CDR1 SGHTA and CDR2 FQGNSA. Losses at the gene ends were 7 bases for V and 8 bases for J; bases not matched to a gene: 6. CDR3 protein: CASTGTSTHEQFF. DNA for the CDR3: TGTGCCAGCACCGGGACTAGCACTCATGAGCAGTTCTTC.

V and J are TRBV11-2 and TRBJ2-2; 9 nucleotides match TRBD1. The CDR3 has 15 amino acids. CDR1 and CDR2 from the germline V gene are SGHAT and FQNNGV. V trimming: 6 bases; J trimming: 3 bases; junction bases outside the gene matches: 5. The CDR3 coding sequence is TGTGCCAGCAGTTGGGACAGGGTGGACACCGGGGAGCTGTTTTTT. This translates into CASSWDRVDTGELFF.

With respect to this clone: Different DNA sequences within this sample yield the same CDR3. V usage is TRBV13 and J usage is TRBJ2-1; 7 positions match TRBD2. Unmatched junction bases numbered 4, after V lost 1 base and J lost 4 bases. Germline V gene sequence: CDR1 PRHDT, CDR2 FYEKMQ (reference sequence). The length of the CDR3 is 15 residues. As DNA, the CDR3 is TGTGCCAGCAGCTTAGCTGGCGGGAGATACAATGAGCAGTTCTTC. Protein: CASSLAGGRYNEQFF. Drawing the rest from reference TRBV13 and TRBJ2-1, the complete variable domain is AAGVIQSPRHLIKEKRETATLKCYPIPRHDTVYWYQQGPGQDPQFLISFYEKMQSDKGSIPDRFSAQQFSDYHSELNMSSLELGDSALYFCASSLAGGRYNEQFFGPGTRLTVL.

The V and J genes are TRBV12-3 or TRBV12-4 and TRBJ2-5; D remains ambiguous. There are 13 residues in the CDR3. Trimming pared 6 bases from V and 5 bases from J, leaving 13 bases between. CDR3 sequence reads: CASRPPSDETQYF. The CDR3 region has the DNA TGTGCCAGCAGACCCCCAAGCGATGAGACCCAGTACTTC.

The rearrangement links TRBV14 to TRBJ1-3, with D perhaps matching TRBD1 (6 bases). The V and J ends lost 3 bases and 7 bases respectively, with 10 bases between them. The CDR3 spans 13 residues. Germline values: CDR1 SGHDN, CDR2 FVKESK. The CDR3: CASSHTGSNTIYF. The CDR3 DNA is TGTGCCAGCAGCCATACAGGGAGCAACACCATATATTTT. Full variable domain (rest looked up from reference TRBV14 and TRBJ1-3): EAGVTQFPSHSVIEKGQTVTLRCDPISGHDNLYWYRRVMGKEIKFLLHFVKESKQDESGMPNNRFLAERTGGTYSTLKVQPAELEDSGVYFCASSHTGSNTIYFGEGSWLTVV.

The rearrangement joins TRBV11-1 to TRBJ2-7; 7 bases agree with TRBD1. The CDR3 has 15 residues. Trimming cost V 1 base and J 2 bases; bases outside gene matches: 5. Germline CDR1 is SGHAT and CDR2 is FQDESV (reference sequence). The CDR3 nucleotides are TGTGCCAGCAGCTTAGTGAGGACAGGTACCTACGAGCAGTACTTC. The encoded protein is CASSLVRTGTYEQYF.

This sequence joins TRBV5-4 and TRBJ2-1; 15 bases are a match to TRBD2. The length of the CDR3 is 14 residues. V lost 5 bases, J lost 8 bases, and 2 bases stayed unmatched. Per germline, CDR1 SGHNT and CDR2 YYREEE (reference sequence). The CDR3 DNA sequence: TGTGCCAGCAGTCGGACTAGCGGGAGGGATGAGCAGTTCTTC. It translates to CASSRTSGRDEQFF.

V is TRBV7-2 and J is TRBJ2-1, with TRBD2 matching over 9 bases. Germline-derived CDR1 and CDR2 are SGHTA and FQGNSA. Trimming removed 5 bases from V and 7 bases from J; junction bases left unmatched: 15. CDR3 length: 17 amino acids. The CDR3 protein is CASSKGAGGRARNEQFF. CDR3 DNA sequence: TGTGCCAGCAGCAAAGGCGCTGGCGGGAGGGCCCGGAATGAGCAGTTCTTC.